This T cell receptor beta chain was captured by sequencing in a study of blood T cell repertoires in COVID-19. TCRdb's copy holds only in-frame clones and misses some; the assay was immunoSEQ multiplex PCR. The sample gives about 200,000 clones, around 83% of which show up once; about 5% is in the top ten. CDR1 SNHLY and CDR2 FYNNEI come from the germline V gene. V lost 3 bases and J lost 5, with 11 bases in between. The CDR3 covers 14 residues. The sequencing sample was made of peripheral blood. V gene TRBV2 combines with J gene TRBJ1-5, with D unresolved. The sequence came from an elderly woman with acute or convalescent COVID-19. The CDR3 reads CASSDSTEDQPQHF. The CDR3 DNA is TGTGCCAGCAGTGATTCGACGGAGGATCAGCCCCAGCATTTT. Using reference TRBV2 and TRBJ1-5 for the parts outside the CDR3, the full variable domain is EPEVTQTPSHQVTQMGQEVILRCVPISNHLYFYWYRQILGQKVEFLVSFYNNEISEKSEIFDDQFSVERPDGSNFTLKIRSTKLEDSAMYFCASSDSTEDQPQHFGDGTRLSIL.